Described below is a single TCR beta chain sequence and its context. What it binds is unknown. The germline gives CDR1 GTSNPN, CDR2 SVGIG (reference sequence). The V end was cut by 2 bases, the J end by 3 bases, with 10 bases between. The CDR3 runs 13 residues. This specimen comes from a study of vaccination effects on CD4 cells after COVID-19. Study observations and caveats: Late in the post-vaccination period, infection-induced and vaccine-induced clones underwent marked clonal contraction.

In the ViraFEST assay, antigen-specific CD4+ clonotypes were identified by expansion after peptide-pool stimulation. Scientists isolated CD4+ T cells after an approximately 10-day culture period ended. The study found no prior SARS-CoV-2 infection in the vaccine recipients, who tested negative for nucleocapsid antibodies. Measured with immunoSEQ multiplex PCR; TCRdb has only the in-frame clones, and not every one. The table shows approximately 70,000 clones, with around 79% occurring only once. The sample here was CD4+ T cells from PBMCs cultured with HCoV-NL63 spike peptides, taken before COVID-19 vaccination. The receptor was derived from a human donor who received a COVID-19 vaccine. V usage is TRBV30 and J usage is TRBJ1-2, with D maybe TRBD1 (6 bases). CDR3 residues: CAWSRGRDYGYTF. DNA of the CDR3: TGTGCCTGGAGTCGGGGGCGCGACTATGGCTACACCTTC.